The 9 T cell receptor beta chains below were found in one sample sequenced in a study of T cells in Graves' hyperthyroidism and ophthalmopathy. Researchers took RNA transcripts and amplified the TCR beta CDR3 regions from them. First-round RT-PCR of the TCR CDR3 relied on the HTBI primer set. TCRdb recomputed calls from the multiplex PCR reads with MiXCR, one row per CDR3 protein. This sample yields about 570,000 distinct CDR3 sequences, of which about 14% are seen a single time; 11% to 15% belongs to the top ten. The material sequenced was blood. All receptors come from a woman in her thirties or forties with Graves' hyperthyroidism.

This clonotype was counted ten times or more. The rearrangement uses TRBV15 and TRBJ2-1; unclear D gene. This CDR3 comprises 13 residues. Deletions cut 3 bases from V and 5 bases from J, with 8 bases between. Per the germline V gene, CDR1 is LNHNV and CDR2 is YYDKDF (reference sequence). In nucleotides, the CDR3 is TGTGCCACCAGCAGCGATCCGGACAATGAGCAGTTCTTC. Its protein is CATSSDPDNEQFF.

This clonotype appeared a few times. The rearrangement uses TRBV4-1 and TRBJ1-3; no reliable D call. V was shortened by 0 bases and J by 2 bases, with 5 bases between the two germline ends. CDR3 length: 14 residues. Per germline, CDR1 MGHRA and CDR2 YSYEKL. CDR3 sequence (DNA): TGCGCCAGCAGCCAAGACACTCCTGGAAACACCATATATTTT. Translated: CASSQDTPGNTIYF.

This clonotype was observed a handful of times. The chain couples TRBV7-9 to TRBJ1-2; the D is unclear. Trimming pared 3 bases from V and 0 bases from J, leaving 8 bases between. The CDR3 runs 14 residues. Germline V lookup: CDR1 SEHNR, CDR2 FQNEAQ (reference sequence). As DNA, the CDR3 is TGTGCCAGCAGCTTCCAAGCCGCTAACTATGGCTACACCTTC. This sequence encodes CASSFQAANYGYTF.

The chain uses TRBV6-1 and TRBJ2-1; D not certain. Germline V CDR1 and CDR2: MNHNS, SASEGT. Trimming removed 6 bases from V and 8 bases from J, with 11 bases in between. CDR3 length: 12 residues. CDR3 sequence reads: CASSPNVDEQFF. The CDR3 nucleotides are TGTGCCAGCAGCCCGAACGTCGATGAGCAGTTCTTC.

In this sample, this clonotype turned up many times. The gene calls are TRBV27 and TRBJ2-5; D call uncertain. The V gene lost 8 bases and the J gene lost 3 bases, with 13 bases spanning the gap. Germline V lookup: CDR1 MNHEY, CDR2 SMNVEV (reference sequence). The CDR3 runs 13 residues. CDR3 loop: CASSSAVEETQYF. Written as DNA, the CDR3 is TGTGCCAGCTCCTCGGCCGTTGAAGAGACCCAGTACTTC.

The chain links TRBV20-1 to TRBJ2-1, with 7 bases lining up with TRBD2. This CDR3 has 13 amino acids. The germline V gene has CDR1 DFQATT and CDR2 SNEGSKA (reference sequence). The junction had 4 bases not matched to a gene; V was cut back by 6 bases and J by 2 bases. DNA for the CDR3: TGCAGTGCCGGACTAGATCCCTACAATGAGCAGTTCTTC. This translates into CSAGLDPYNEQFF.

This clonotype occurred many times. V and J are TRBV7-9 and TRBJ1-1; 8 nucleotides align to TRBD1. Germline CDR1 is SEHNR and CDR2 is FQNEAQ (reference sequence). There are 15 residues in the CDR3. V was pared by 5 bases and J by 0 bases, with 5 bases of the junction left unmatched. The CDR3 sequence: CASSVPGQVNTEAFF. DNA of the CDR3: TGTGCCAGCAGCGTACCGGGACAGGTGAACACTGAAGCTTTCTTT.

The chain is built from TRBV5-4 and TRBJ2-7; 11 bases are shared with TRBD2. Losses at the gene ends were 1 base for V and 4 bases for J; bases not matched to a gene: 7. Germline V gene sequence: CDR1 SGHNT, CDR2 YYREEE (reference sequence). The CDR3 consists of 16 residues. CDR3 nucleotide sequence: TGTGCCAGCAGCTTGATTATAGCGGGAGGGCCGTACGAGCAGTACTTC. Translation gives CASSLIIAGGPYEQYF.

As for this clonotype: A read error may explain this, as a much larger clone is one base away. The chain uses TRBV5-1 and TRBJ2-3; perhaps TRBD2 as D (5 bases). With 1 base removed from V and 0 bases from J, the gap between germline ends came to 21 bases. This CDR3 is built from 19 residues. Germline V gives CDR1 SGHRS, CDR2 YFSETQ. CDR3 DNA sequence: TGCGCCAGCAGCTTGACCCCCGGAGATATAAGGGAGAGCACAGATACGCAGTATTTT. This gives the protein CASSLTPGDIRESTDTQYF. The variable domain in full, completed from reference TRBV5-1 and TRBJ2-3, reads KAGVTQTPRYLIKTRGQQVTLSCSPISGHRSVSWYQQTPGQGLQFLFEYFSETQRNKGNFPGRFSGRQFSNSRSEMNVSTLELGDSALYLCASSLTPGDIRESTDTQYFGPGTRLTVL.